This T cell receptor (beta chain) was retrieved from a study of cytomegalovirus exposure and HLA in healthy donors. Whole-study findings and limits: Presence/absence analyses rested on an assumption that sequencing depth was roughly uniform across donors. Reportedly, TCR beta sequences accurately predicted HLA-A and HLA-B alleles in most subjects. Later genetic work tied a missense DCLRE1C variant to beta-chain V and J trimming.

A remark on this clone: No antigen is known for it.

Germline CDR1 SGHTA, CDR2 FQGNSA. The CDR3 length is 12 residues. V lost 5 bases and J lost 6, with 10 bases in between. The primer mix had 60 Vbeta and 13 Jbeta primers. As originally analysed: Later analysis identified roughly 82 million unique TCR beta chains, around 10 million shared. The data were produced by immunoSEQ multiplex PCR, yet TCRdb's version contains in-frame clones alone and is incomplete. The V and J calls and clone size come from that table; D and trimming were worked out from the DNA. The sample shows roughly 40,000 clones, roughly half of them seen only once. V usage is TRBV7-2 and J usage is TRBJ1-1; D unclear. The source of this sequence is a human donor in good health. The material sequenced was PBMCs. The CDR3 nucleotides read TGTGCCAGCAGCCCCCTTGCAGCTGAAGCTTTCTTT. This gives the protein CASSPLAAEAFF.